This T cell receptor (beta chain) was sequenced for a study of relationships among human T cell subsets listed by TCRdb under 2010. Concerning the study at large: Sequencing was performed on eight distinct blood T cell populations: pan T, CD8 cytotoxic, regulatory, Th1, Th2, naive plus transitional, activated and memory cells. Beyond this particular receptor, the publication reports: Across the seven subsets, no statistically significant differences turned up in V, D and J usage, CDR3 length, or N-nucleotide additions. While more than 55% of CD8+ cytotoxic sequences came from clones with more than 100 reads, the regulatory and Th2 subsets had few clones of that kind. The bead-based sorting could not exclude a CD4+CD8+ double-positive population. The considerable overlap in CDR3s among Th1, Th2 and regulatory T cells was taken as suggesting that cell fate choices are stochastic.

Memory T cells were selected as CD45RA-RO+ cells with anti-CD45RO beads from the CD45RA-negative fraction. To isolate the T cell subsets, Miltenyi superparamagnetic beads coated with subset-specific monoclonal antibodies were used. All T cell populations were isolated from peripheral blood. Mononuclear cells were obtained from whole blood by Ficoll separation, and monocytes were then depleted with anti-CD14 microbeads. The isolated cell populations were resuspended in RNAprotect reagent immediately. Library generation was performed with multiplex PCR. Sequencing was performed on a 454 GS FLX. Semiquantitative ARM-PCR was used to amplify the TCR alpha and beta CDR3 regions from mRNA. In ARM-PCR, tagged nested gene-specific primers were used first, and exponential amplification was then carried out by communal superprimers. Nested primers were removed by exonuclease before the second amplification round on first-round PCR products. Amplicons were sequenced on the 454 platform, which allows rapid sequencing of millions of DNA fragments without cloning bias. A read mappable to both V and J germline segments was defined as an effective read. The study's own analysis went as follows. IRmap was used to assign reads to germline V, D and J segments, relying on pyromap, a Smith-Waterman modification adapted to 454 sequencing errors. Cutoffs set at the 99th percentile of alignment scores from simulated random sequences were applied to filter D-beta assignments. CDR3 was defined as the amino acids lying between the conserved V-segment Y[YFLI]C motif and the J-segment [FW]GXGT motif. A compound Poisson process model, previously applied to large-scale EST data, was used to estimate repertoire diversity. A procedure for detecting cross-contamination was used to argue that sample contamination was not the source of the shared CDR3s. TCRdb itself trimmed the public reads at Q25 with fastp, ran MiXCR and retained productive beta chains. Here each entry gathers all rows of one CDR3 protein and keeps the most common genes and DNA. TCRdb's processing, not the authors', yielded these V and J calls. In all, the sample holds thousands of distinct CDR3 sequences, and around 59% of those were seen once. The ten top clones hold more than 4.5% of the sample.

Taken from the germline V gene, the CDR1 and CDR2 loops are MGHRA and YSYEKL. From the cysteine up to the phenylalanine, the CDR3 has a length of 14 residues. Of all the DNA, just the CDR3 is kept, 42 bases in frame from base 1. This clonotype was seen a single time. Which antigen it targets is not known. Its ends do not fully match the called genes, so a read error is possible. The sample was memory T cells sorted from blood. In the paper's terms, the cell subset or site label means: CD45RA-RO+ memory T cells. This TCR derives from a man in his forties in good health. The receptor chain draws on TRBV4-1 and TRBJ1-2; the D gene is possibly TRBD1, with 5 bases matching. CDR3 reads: CASSVPGTVYGCTF. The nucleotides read TGCGCCAGCAGCGTCCCCGGGACGGTCTATGGCTGCACCTTC.